This T cell receptor (beta chain) is drawn from a study of neurological immune-mediated disorders. At least ten counts were recorded for this clonotype. TCRdb re-analysed the 5' RACE reads in MiXCR, keeping a single row per CDR3 protein. The repertoire holds 65,000 to 90,000 distinct CDR3 sequences, with 2.5% to 4% as singletons. The TCR originated in a woman aged 45-59 years with multiple sclerosis. The sample comprised PBMCs.

Written as DNA, the CDR3 is TGTGCCAGCAGCTTTCCACTACCTAGCGCCGCCTACGAGCAGTACTTC. Protein product: CASSFPLPSAAYEQYF. The chain joins TRBV7-2 to TRBJ2-7; TRBD2 might be the D (6 bases). This CDR3 has 16 amino acids. Trimming removed 3 bases at V and 2 bases at J, with 17 bases between. Germline V gives CDR1 SGHTA, CDR2 FQGNSA.